What follows are 5 T cell receptor beta chains derived from one specimen sequenced in a study of CD8+CD57+ T cells in acquired aplastic anemia. Genomic DNA acted as the template from which TCR beta VDJ combination and CDR3 sequence profiling were carried out. MiXCR, run by TCRdb on the reads, gives a single entry per CDR3 protein. The sample yields 210,000 or so distinct CDR3 sequences, about half seen once. The sequenced patients had an expansion of CD8+CD57+ cells seen by flow cytometry. The sequenced material came from sorted CD4+, CD8+, or CD8+CD57+ T cells (not recorded which) from PBMCs. The receptors derive from a human donor with aplastic anemia.

In its sample, this clonotype was seen many times. At one of its ends the junction is not consistent with the germline gene, which may arise from a read error. The chain links TRBV20-1 to TRBJ2-5; 8 bases fit TRBD2. Germline V CDR1 and CDR2: DFQATT, SNEGSKA (reference sequence). The CDR3 loop spans 15 amino acids. In nucleotides, the CDR3 is TGCAGTGCTAGAGGGGGCGGGGGGCCCCAAAAGACCCAGTACTTC. Translating it yields CSARGGGGPQKTQYF.

This clonotype was detected once. The V and J genes are TRBV5-1 and TRBJ1-2, with D possibly matching TRBD1 (5 bases). V lost 6 bases and J 8 bases, leaving 26 bases between the germline ends. The CDR3 totals 16 residues. CDR1 and CDR2 from the germline V gene are SGHRS and YFSETQ. CDR3 sequence: CASIAAGGTGAGGYTF. The CDR3 DNA follows: TGCGCCAGCATAGCTGCGGGTGGCACCGGGGCGGGGGGCTACACCTTC.

The chain has TRBV5-4 and TRBJ1-5; no clear D gene. The CDR3 loop spans 15 amino acids. Trimming left V 5 bases short and J 1 base short, with 13 bases between. The germline CDR1 and CDR2 sequences are SGHNT and YYREEE (reference sequence). CDR3 sequence: CASSRGEGSNQPQHF. DNA for the CDR3: TGTGCCAGCAGTCGTGGGGAGGGAAGCAATCAGCCCCAGCATTTT.

In this sample, this clonotype turned up many times. CDR3 DNA: TGTGCCAGCAGCCACAGGGGAAGCACAGATACGCAGTATTTT. It codes for CASSHRGSTDTQYF. This chain connects TRBV7-9 to TRBJ2-3; 7 bases are a match to TRBD1. Germline trimming cut 5 bases from V and 0 bases from J; bases unmatched to any gene: 2. There are 14 residues in the CDR3. Germline V gene lookup returns CDR1 SEHNR and CDR2 FQNEAQ (reference sequence). Drawing the rest from reference TRBV7-9 and TRBJ2-3, the complete variable domain is DTGVSQNPRHKITKRGQNVTFRCDPISEHNRLYWYRQTLGQGPEFLTYFQNEAQLEKSRLLSDRFSAERPKGSFSTLEIQRTEQGDSAMYLCASSHRGSTDTQYFGPGTRLTVL.

This clonotype was observed a handful of times. J is TRBJ2-7 and V is TRBV11-2; 12 bases align to TRBD2. Germline lookup yields CDR1 SGHAT and CDR2 FQNNGV. The CDR3 consists of 14 residues. J lost 4 bases, V lost 5 bases, and 3 bases had no gene match. In DNA, the CDR3 is TGTGCCAGCAGCCTAACTAGCGGGGGGTACGAGCAGTACTTC. Its protein product is CASSLTSGGYEQYF. Full variable domain (missing parts from reference TRBV11-2 and TRBJ2-7): EAGVAQSPRYKIIEKRQSVAFWCNPISGHATLYWYQQILGQGPKLLIQFQNNGVVDDSQLPKDRFSAERLKGVDSTLKIQPAKLEDSAVYLCASSLTSGGYEQYFGPGTRLTVT.